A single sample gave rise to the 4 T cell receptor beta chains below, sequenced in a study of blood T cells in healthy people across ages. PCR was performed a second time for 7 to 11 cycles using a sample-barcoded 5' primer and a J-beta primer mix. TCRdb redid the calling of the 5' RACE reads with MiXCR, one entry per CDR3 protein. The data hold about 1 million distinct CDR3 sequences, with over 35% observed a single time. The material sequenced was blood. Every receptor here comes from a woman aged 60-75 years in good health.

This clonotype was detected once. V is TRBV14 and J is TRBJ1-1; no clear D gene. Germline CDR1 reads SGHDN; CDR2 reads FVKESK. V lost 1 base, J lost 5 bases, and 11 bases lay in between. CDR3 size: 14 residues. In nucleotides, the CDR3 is TGTGCCAGCAGCCAAGGAGGGTATAATACTGAAGCTTTCTTT. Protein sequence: CASSQGGYNTEAFF.

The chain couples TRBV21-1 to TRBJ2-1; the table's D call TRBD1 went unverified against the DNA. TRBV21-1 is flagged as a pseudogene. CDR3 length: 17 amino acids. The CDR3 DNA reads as TGTGCCAGCAGCAAAGCGCGTTTCGGACAGTCGCACAATGAGCAGTTCTTC. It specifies CASSKARFGQSHNEQFF.

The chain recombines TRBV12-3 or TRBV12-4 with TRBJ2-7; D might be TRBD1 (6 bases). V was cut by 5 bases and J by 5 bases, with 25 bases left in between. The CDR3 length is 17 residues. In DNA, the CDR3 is TGTGCCAGCAGTCCGACAGGTACTAAATACGTCCCACACGAGCAGTACTTC. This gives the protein CASSPTGTKYVPHEQYF.

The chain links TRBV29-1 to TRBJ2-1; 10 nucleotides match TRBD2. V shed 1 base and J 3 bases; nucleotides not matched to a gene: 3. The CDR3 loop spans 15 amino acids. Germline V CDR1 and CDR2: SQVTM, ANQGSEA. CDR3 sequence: CSVEVLAGVYNEQFF. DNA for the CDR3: TGCAGCGTTGAAGTCCTAGCGGGAGTCTACAATGAGCAGTTCTTC.